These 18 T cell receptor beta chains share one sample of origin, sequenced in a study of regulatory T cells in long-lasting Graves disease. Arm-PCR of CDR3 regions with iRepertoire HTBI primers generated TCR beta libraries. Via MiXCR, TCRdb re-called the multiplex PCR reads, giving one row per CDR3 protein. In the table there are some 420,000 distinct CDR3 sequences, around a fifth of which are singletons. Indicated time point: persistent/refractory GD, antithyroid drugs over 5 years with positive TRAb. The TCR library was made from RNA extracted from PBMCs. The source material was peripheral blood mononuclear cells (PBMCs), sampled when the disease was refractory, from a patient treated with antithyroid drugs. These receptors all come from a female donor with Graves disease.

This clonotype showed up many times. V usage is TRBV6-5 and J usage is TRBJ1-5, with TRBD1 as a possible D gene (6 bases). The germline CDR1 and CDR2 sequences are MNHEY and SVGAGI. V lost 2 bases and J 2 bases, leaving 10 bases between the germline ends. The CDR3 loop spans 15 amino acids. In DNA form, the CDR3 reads TGTGCCAGCAGTTACGTGTCAGGGGGCAATCAGCCCCAGCATTTT. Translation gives CASSYVSGGNQPQHF.

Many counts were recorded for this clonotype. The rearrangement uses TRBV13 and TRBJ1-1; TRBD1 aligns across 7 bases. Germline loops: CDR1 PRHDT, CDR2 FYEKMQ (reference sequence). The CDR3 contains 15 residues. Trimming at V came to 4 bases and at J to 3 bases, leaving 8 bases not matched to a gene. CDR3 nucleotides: TGTGCCAGCAGCTCACAGACAGGGAGGTACACTGAAGCTTTCTTT. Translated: CASSSQTGRYTEAFF.

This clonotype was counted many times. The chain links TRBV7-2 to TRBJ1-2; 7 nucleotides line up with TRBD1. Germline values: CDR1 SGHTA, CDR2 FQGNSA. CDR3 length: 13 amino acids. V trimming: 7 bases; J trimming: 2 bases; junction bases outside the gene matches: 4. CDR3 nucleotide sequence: TGTGCCAGCACCCTACAGGGGAACTATGGCTACACCTTC. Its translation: CASTLQGNYGYTF.

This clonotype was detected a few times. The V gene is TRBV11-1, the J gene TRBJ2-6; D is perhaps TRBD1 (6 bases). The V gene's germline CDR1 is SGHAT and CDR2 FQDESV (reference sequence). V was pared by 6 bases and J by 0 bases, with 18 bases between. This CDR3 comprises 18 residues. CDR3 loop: CASSWGTYPSSGANVLTF. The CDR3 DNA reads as TGTGCCAGCAGTTGGGGGACATATCCAAGCTCTGGGGCCAACGTCCTGACTTTC.

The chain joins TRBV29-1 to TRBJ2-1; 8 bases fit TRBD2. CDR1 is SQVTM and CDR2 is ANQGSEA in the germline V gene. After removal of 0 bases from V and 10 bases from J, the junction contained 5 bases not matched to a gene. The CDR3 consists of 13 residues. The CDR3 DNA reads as TGCAGCGTTGAAGATAGGCTAGCGGGCGAGCAGTTCTTC. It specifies CSVEDRLAGEQFF.

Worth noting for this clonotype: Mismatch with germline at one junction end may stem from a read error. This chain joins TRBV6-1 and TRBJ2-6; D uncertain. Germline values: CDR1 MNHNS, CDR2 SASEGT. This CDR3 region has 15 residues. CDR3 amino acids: CVSSEADSGANVLTF. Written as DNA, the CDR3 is TGTGTCAGCAGTGAGGCAGACTCTGGGGCCAACGTCCTGACTTTC.

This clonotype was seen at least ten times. CDR3 amino acids: CASSQGGLPTEAFF. The CDR3 DNA sequence: TGTGCCAGCAGCCAAGGGGGGCTACCTACTGAAGCTTTCTTT. The chain joins TRBV3-1 to TRBJ1-1; possibly TRBD1 for D (6 bases). Germline lookup yields CDR1 LGHDT and CDR2 YNNKEL (reference sequence). Trimming left V 1 base short and J 5 bases short, with 11 bases between. The CDR3 runs 14 residues.

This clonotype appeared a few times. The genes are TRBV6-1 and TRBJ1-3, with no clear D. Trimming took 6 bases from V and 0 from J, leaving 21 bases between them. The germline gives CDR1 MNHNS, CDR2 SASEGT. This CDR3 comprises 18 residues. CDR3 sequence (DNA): TGTGCCAGCAGGCATTCCACTCGCCAACGAAGCTCTGGAAACACCATATATTTT. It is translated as CASRHSTRQRSSGNTIYF.

The CDR3 here is CASSSGRLSEKLFF. The CDR3 nucleotides read TGTGCCAGCAGCTCAGGGAGGCTTTCGGAAAAACTGTTTTTT. The chain links TRBV7-2 to TRBJ1-4, with a weak D call TRBD1 (5 bases). Germline CDR1 SGHTA, CDR2 FQGNSA. The V and J ends lost 4 bases and 8 bases respectively, with 14 bases between them. The CDR3 is 14 amino acids.

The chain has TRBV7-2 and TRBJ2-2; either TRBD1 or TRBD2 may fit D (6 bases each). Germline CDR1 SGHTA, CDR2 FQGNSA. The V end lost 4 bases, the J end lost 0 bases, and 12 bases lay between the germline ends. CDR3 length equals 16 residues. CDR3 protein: CASSSLRGPNTGELFF. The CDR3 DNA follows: TGTGCCAGCAGCTCGCTCCGGGGGCCGAACACCGGGGAGCTGTTTTTT. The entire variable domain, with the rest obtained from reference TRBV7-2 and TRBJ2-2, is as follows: GAGVSQSPSNKVTEKGKDVELRCDPISGHTALYWYRQSLGQGLEFLIYFQGNSAPDKSGLPSDRFSAERTGGSVSTLTIQRTQQEDSAVYLCASSSLRGPNTGELFFGEGSRLTVL.

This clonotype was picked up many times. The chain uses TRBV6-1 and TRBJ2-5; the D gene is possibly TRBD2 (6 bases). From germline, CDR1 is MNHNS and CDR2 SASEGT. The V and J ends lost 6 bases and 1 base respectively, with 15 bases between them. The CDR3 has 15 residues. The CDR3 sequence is CASRTQTGGQETQYF. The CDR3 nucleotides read TGTGCCAGCAGAACACAGACCGGGGGCCAAGAGACCCAGTACTTC.

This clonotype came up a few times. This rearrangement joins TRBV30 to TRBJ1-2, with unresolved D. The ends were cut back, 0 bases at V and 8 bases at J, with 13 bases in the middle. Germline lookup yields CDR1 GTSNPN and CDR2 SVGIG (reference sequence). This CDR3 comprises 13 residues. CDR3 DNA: TGTGCCTGGAGTGTACTGGAGGGTGGCGGCTACACCTTC. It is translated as CAWSVLEGGGYTF.

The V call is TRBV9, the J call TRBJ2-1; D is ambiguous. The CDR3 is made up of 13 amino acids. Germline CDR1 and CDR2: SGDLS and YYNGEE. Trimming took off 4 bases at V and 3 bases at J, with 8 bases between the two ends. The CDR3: CASSHGNYNEQFF. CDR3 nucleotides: TGTGCCAGCAGCCACGGCAACTACAATGAGCAGTTCTTC.

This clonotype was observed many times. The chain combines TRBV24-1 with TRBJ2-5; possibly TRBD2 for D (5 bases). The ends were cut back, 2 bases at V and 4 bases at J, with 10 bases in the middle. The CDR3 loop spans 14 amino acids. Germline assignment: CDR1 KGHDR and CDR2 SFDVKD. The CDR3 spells CATSDSGNGETQYF. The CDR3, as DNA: TGTGCCACCAGTGATTCCGGGAATGGAGAGACCCAGTACTTC.

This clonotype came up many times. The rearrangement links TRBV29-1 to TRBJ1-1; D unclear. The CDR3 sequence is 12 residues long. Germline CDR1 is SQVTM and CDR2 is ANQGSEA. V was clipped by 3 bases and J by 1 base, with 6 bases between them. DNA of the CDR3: TGCAGCGTTGATTTGGAGAACACTGAAGCTTTCTTT. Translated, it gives CSVDLENTEAFF.

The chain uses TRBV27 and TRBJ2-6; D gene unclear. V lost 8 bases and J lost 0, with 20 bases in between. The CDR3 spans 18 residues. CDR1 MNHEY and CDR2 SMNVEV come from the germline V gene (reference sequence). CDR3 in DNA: TGTGCCAGCCGGAGCGTTAAGCAGACGAGCTCTGGGGCCAACGTCCTGACTTTC. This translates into CASRSVKQTSSGANVLTF. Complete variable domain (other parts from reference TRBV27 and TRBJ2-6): EAQVTQNPRYLITVTGKKLTVTCSQNMNHEYMSWYRQDPGLGLRQIYYSMNVEVTDKGDVPEGYKVSRKEKRNFPLILESPSPNQTSLYFCASRSVKQTSSGANVLTFGAGSRLTVL.

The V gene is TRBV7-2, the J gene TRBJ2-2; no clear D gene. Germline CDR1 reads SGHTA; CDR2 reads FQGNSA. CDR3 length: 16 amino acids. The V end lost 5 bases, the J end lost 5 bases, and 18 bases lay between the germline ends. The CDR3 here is CASSLPFSRITGELFF. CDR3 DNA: TGTGCCAGCAGCCTACCGTTCAGCAGAATAACCGGGGAGCTGTTTTTT.

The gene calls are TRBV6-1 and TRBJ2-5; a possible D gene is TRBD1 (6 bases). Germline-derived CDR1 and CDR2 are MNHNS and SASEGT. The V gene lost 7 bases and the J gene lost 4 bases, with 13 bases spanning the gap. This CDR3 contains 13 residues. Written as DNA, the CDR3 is TGTGCCAGCACCTCCCAGGGGAGAGAGACCCAGTACTTC. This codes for CASTSQGRETQYF.